The 17 T cell receptor beta chains presented below share a single source sample, sequenced in a study of T cell repertoires in cytomegalovirus infection. TCRdb itself ran the reads through MiXCR, one entry per CDR3 protein. The data show about 530,000 distinct CDR3 sequences, with approximately 26% seen just once and 13% held by the top ten. Material: PBMCs. The receptor set was obtained from a human donor in good health (CMV status not recorded). Some clones in this sample may be carry-over from other donors' samples.

The chain has TRBV20-1 and TRBJ2-1; 8 bases are a match to TRBD2. V shed 6 bases, J shed 4 bases, and the junction held 11 bases outside the gene matches. Germline V gives CDR1 DFQATT, CDR2 SNEGSKA (reference sequence). CDR3 length: 15 residues. The CDR3 protein is CSAHPGLGKYNEQFF. In DNA, the CDR3 is TGCAGTGCGCATCCGGGACTAGGGAAGTACAATGAGCAGTTCTTC.

This clonotype was observed a few times. The CDR3 DNA reads TGTGCCAGCACCAAACTAGCGTCTCCGTACAATGAGCAGTTCTTC. As protein: CASTKLASPYNEQFF. This chain links TRBV6-2 or TRBV6-3 with TRBJ2-1; 7 nucleotides match TRBD2. Germline V CDR1 and CDR2: MNHEY, SVGEGT. Losses at the gene ends were 7 bases for V and 4 bases for J; bases not matched to a gene: 10. The length of the CDR3 is 15 residues.

The chain links TRBV10-3 to TRBJ2-1; 11 nucleotides agree with TRBD2. Germline trimming cut 10 bases from V and 5 bases from J; bases unmatched to any gene: 10. Germline V gene sequence: CDR1 ENHRY, CDR2 SYGVKD. The CDR3 loop spans 15 amino acids. CDR3 sequence reads: CANYGIAGGNNEQFF. CDR3 DNA sequence: TGTGCCAACTACGGAATAGCGGGAGGGAACAATGAGCAGTTCTTC.

This chain joins TRBV12-3 or TRBV12-4 and TRBJ2-5; 11 nucleotides match TRBD2. The V and J ends lost 6 bases and 5 bases, in that order; junction bases with no gene match: 11. The CDR3 has 16 residues. Written as DNA, the CDR3 is TGTGCCAGCAGCGATAGCGGGAGGGCCTTTCGGGAGACCCAGTACTTC. It codes for CASSDSGRAFRETQYF.

This clonotype was found many times. This chain links TRBV7-2 with TRBJ2-7; D unclear. With 3 bases removed from V and 3 bases from J, the gap between germline ends came to 12 bases. CDR1 is SGHTA and CDR2 is FQGNSA in the germline V gene. The CDR3 is 14 amino acids. The CDR3 DNA follows: TGTGCCAGCAGCTTTCAGAGGTTGAGCTACGAGCAGTACTTC. Its protein is CASSFQRLSYEQYF.

For the CDR3, the DNA is TGTGCCACCAGTGATTTTGGGACTAGCGGGAGTTACGAGCAGTACTTC. Protein product: CATSDFGTSGSYEQYF. This rearrangement joins TRBV24-1 to TRBJ2-7, with 14 nucleotides matching TRBD2. Germline CDR1 reads KGHDR; CDR2 reads SFDVKD. The length of the CDR3 is 16 residues. V shed 1 base, J shed 4 bases, and the junction held 2 bases outside the gene matches.

The chain employs TRBV6-2 or TRBV6-3 and TRBJ1-5; the D gene is possibly TRBD1 (6 bases). The V gene lost 0 bases and the J gene lost 7 bases, with 10 bases spanning the gap. Germline lookup yields CDR1 MNHEY and CDR2 SVGEGT. The CDR3 has 14 amino acids. For the CDR3, the DNA is TGTGCCAGCAGTTACTCGGCAGGGGCACAGCCCCAGCATTTT. Its translation: CASSYSAGAQPQHF.

The chain is built from TRBV15 and TRBJ1-6; D unresolved. Germline V gene lookup returns CDR1 LNHNV and CDR2 YYDKDF (reference sequence). The CDR3 totals 17 residues. The germline V and J ends were trimmed by 3 bases and 0 bases, with 12 bases remaining between them. The CDR3: CATSRVDGSSYNSPLHF. The CDR3 DNA reads TGTGCCACCAGCAGGGTCGACGGTAGCTCCTATAATTCACCCCTCCACTTT.

CDR3 DNA: TGTGCCAGCAGTTACCGGCGAGGTGAAAAACTGTTTTTT. This encodes CASSYRRGEKLFF. The chain carries TRBV6-5 and TRBJ1-4; no reliable D call. From germline, CDR1 is MNHEY and CDR2 SVGAGI. This CDR3 is built from 13 residues. The V gene lost 2 bases and the J gene lost 7 bases, with 8 bases spanning the gap.

The V and J genes are TRBV28 and TRBJ2-1; TRBD2 aligns across 11 bases. J was trimmed by 4 bases and V by 1 base; bases with no gene match: 9. The CDR3 loop spans 18 amino acids. The V gene's germline CDR1 is MDHEN and CDR2 SYDVKM. The chain's CDR3 is CASSLSRHRLAGYNEQFF. The DNA for the CDR3 is TGTGCCAGCAGTTTATCCCGCCACAGACTAGCGGGATACAATGAGCAGTTCTTC.

This clonotype was detected a few times. The chain uses TRBV2 and TRBJ2-6, with 7 bases fitting TRBD1. Germline assignment: CDR1 SNHLY and CDR2 FYNNEI. V lost 5 bases to trimming and J lost 4 bases; unmatched junction nucleotides: 8. The CDR3 runs 16 residues. For the CDR3, the DNA is TGTGCCAGCAGTTATGAGGGGGCAGGAGGGGCCAACGTCCTGACTTTC. Amino acids: CASSYEGAGGANVLTF.

The V gene is TRBV28, the J gene TRBJ2-7; TRBD2 matches at 7 bases. From germline, CDR1 is MDHEN and CDR2 SYDVKM. This CDR3 has 15 amino acids. V was pared by 2 bases and J by 1 base, with 5 bases of the junction left unmatched. The CDR3 nucleotides read TGTGCCAGCAGTTTAATGGGTAGCGGGTCCTACGAGCAGTACTTC. It codes for CASSLMGSGSYEQYF. Filled out from reference TRBV28 and TRBJ2-7, the complete variable domain reads DVKVTQSSRYLVKRTGEKVFLECVQDMDHENMFWYRQDPGLGLRLIYFSYDVKMKEKGDIPEGYSVSREKKERFSLILESASTNQTSMYLCASSLMGSGSYEQYFGPGTRLTVT.

This clonotype was recorded a few times. CDR3: CASSLDGGGAANVLTF. Written as DNA, the CDR3 is TGTGCCAGCAGCTTAGACGGGGGCGGCGCAGCCAACGTCCTGACTTTC. V usage is TRBV7-2 and J usage is TRBJ2-6; D is perhaps TRBD1 or TRBD2 (6 bases each). Germline V gene lookup returns CDR1 SGHTA and CDR2 FQGNSA. There are 16 residues in the CDR3. Trimming took 1 base from V and 7 from J, leaving 14 bases between them.

The chain is built from TRBV7-9 and TRBJ1-3; 8 nucleotides agree with TRBD1. Trimming removed 3 bases from V and 0 bases from J; junction bases left unmatched: 10. This CDR3 contains 18 residues. Germline-derived CDR1 and CDR2 are SEHNR and FQNEAQ (reference sequence). CDR3 in DNA: TGTGCCAGCAGCTTTAGGGTGACAGGGGATTTCTCTGGAAACACCATATATTTT. As protein: CASSFRVTGDFSGNTIYF.

This clonotype appeared many times. The chain employs TRBV7-4 and TRBJ2-2; 10 positions agree with TRBD1. CDR3 length: 20 amino acids. Germline V CDR1 and CDR2: SGHVT, SQSDAQ. Germline trimming cut 4 bases from V and 0 bases from J; bases unmatched to any gene: 14. CDR3 amino acids: CASSSRKGTGVMTNTGELFF. As DNA, the CDR3 is TGTGCCAGCAGCTCCAGGAAGGGGACAGGGGTTATGACGAACACCGGGGAGCTGTTTTTT.

The chain joins TRBV28 to TRBJ2-7; D is possibly TRBD1 (6 bases). This CDR3 has 11 residues. The V end lost 6 bases, the J end lost 5 bases, and 8 bases lay between the germline ends. Germline CDR1 reads MDHEN; CDR2 reads SYDVKM. The CDR3 here is CASRAGDEQYV. Here the CDR3 DNA reads TGTGCCAGCAGAGCAGGGGACGAGCAGTACGTC.

The chain combines TRBV27 with TRBJ1-1, with D possibly TRBD1 on 6 matching bases. V was cut by 3 bases and J by 1 base, with 12 bases left in between. This CDR3 has 15 amino acids. Looked up from germline, CDR1 is MNHEY and CDR2 is SMNVEV (reference sequence). CDR3 in amino acids: CASSFSGAPNTEAFF. CDR3 coding DNA: TGTGCCAGCAGTTTTTCGGGGGCTCCGAACACTGAAGCTTTCTTT.